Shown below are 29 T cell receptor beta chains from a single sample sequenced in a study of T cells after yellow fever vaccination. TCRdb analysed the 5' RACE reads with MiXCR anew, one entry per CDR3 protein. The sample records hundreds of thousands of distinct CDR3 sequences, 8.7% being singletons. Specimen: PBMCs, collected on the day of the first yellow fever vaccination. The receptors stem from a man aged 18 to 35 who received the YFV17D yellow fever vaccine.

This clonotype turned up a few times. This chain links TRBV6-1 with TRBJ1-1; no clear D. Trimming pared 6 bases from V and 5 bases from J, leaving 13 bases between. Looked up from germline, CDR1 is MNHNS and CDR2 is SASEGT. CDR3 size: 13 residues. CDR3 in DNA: TGTGCCAGCAGCCGACCAGGTGTGACTGAAGCTTTCTTT. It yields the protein CASSRPGVTEAFF.

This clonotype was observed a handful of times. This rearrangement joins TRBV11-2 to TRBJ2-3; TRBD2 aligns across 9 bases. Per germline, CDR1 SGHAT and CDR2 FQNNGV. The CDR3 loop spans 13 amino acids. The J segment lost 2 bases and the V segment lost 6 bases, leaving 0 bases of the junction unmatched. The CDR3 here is CASRGLATDTQYF. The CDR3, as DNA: TGTGCCAGCAGGGGACTAGCCACAGATACGCAGTATTTT.

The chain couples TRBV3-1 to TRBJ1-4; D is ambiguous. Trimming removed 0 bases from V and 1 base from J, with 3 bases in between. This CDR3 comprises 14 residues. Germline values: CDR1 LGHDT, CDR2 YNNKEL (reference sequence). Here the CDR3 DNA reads TGTGCCAGCAGCCAAGATGTAACTAATGAAAAACTGTTTTTT. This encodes CASSQDVTNEKLFF. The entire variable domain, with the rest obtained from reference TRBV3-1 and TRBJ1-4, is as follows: DTAVSQTPKYLVTQMGNDKSIKCEQNLGHDTMYWYKQDSKKFLKIMFSYNNKELIINETVPNRFSPKSPDKAHLNLHINSLELGDSAVYFCASSQDVTNEKLFFGSGTQLSVL.

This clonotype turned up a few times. The CDR3 protein is CASSADREISYEQYV. The CDR3 DNA sequence: TGTGCCAGCAGCGCCGACAGGGAGATCTCCTACGAGCAGTACGTC. The rearrangement links TRBV5-4 to TRBJ2-7, with 7 nucleotides matching TRBD1. Germline V CDR1 and CDR2: SGHNT, YYREEE (reference sequence). With V trimmed by 4 bases and J by 0 bases, 7 bases remained unmatched. The CDR3 is made up of 15 amino acids.

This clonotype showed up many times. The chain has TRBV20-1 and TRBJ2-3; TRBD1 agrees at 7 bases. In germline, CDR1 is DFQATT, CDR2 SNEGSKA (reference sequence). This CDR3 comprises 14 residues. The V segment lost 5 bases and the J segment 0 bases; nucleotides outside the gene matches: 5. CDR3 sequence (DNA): TGCAGTGCTGACAGGGTTGCAAGCACAGATACGCAGTATTTT. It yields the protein CSADRVASTDTQYF.

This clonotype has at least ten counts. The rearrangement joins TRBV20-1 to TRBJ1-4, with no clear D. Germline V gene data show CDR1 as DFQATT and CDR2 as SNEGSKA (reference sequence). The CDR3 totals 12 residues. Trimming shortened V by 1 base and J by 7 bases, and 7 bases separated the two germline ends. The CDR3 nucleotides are TGCAGTGCTAGAGCGTTCGGTGAAAAACTGTTTTTT. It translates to CSARAFGEKLFF.

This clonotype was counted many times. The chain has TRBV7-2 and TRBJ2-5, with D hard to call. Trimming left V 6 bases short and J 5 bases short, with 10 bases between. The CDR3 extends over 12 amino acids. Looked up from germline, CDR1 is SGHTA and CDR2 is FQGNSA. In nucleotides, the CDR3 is TGTGCCAGCAGTTTATCAGTTGAGACCCAGTACTTC. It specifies CASSLSVETQYF.

The CDR3 sequence: CASSIRALSSYNSPLHF. The CDR3 bases are TGTGCCAGTAGTATCAGGGCCCTGAGCTCCTATAATTCACCCCTCCACTTT. The chain carries TRBV19 and TRBJ1-6, with a possible D match to TRBD1 (5 bases). The CDR3 runs 17 residues. Per germline, CDR1 LNHDA and CDR2 SQIVND (reference sequence). V gave up 3 bases and J gave up 0 bases, with 12 bases separating them.

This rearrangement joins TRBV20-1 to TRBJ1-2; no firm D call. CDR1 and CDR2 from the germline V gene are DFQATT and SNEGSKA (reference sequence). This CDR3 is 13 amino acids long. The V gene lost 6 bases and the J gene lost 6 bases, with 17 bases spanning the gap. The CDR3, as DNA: TGCAGTGCCTCCAACGACCAGCCTGATGGCTACACCTTC. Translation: CSASNDQPDGYTF.

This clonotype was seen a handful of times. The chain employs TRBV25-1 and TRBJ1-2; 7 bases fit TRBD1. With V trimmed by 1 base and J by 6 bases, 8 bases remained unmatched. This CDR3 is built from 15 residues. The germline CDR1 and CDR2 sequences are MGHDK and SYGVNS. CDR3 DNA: TGTGCCAGCAGTGAATTGCAAGACAGGGAGGATGGCTACACCTTC. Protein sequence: CASSELQDREDGYTF.

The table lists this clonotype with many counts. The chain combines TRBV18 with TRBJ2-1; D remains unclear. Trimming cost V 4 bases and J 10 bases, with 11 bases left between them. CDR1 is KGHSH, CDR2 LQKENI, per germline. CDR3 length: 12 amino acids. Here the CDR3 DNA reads TGTGCCAGCTCACTTTTTTCGGGCGAGCAGTTCTTC. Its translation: CASSLFSGEQFF.

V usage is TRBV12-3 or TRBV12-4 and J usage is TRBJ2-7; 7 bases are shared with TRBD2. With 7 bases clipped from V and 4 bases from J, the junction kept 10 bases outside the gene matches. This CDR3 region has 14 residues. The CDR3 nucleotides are TGTGCCAGCACCTCTCGGGGGGTTAGTTACGAGCAGTACTTC. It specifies CASTSRGVSYEQYF.

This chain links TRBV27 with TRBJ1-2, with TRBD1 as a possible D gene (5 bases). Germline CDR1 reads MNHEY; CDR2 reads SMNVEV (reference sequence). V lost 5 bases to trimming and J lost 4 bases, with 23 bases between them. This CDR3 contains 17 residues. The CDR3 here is CASSPLTEYDPFYGYTF. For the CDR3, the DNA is TGTGCCAGCAGTCCTTTGACAGAATACGATCCCTTCTATGGCTACACCTTC.

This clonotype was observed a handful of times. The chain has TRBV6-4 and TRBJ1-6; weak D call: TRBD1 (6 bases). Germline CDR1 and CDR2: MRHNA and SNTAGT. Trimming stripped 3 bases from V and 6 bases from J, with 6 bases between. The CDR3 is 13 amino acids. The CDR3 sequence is CASSEGANSPLHF. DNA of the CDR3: TGTGCCAGCAGTGAGGGGGCTAATTCACCCCTCCACTTT.

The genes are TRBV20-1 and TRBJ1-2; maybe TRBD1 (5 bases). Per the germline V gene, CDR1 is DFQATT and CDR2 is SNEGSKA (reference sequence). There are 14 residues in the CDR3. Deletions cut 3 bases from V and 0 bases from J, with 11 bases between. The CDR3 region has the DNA TGCAGTGCTAGCCCGGGACGAACTAACTATGGCTACACCTTC. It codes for CSASPGRTNYGYTF.

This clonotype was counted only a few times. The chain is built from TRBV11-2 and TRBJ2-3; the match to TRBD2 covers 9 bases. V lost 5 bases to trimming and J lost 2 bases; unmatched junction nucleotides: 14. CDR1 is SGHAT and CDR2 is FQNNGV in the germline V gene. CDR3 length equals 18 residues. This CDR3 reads CASSPRVGGGGYTDTQYF. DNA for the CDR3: TGTGCCAGCAGCCCCAGGGTCGGCGGGGGGGGGTACACAGATACGCAGTATTTT.

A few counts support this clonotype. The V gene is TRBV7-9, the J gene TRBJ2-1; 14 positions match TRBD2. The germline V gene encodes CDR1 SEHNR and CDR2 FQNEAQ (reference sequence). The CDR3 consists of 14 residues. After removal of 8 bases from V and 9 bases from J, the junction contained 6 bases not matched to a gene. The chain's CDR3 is CASETSGGAGEQFF. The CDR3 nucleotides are TGTGCCAGCGAGACTAGCGGGGGGGCCGGTGAGCAGTTCTTC.

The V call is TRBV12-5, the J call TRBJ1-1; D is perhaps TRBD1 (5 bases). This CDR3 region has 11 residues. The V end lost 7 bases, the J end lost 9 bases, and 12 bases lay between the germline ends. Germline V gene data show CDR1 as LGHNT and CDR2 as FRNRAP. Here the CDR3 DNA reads TGTGCTAGTGACCTGGGGGGGAAAGCTTTCTTT. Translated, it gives CASDLGGKAFF.

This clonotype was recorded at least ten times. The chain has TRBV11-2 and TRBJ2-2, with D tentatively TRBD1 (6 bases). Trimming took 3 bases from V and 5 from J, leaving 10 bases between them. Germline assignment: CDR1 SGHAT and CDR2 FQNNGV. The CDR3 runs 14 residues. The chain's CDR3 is CASSFPQGTGELFF. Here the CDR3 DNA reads TGTGCCAGCAGCTTTCCCCAGGGGACCGGGGAGCTGTTTTTT.

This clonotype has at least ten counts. The CDR3 DNA reads TGTGCCAGCAGTTTATCGGGGGGGAATGAGCAGTTCTTC. Protein: CASSLSGGNEQFF. This chain connects TRBV28 to TRBJ2-1; 8 nucleotides align to TRBD2. Germline V CDR1 and CDR2: MDHEN, SYDVKM. Trimming took 1 base from V and 7 from J; bases not matched to a gene: 0. This CDR3 has 13 amino acids.

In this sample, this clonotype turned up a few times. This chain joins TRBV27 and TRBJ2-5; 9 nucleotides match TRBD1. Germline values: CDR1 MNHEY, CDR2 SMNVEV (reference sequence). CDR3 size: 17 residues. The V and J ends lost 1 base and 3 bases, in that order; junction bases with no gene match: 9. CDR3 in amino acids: CASSLFGQGLGKETQYF. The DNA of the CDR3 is TGTGCCAGCAGTTTATTCGGACAGGGGTTGGGAAAAGAGACCCAGTACTTC.

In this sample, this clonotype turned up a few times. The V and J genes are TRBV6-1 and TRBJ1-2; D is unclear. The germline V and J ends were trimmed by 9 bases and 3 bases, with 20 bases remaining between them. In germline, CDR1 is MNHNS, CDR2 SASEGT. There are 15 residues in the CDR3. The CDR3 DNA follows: TGTGCCAGTTGGTCCAGAGGTCCCCTATACTATGGCTACACCTTC. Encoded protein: CASWSRGPLYYGYTF.

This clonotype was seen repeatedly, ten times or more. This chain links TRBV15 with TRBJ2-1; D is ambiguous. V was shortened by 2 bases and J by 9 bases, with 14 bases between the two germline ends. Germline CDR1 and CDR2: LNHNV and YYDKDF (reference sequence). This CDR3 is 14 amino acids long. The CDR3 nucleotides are TGTGCCACCAGCAGACCGGGCCTTTGGAGTGAGCAGTTCTTC. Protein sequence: CATSRPGLWSEQFF.

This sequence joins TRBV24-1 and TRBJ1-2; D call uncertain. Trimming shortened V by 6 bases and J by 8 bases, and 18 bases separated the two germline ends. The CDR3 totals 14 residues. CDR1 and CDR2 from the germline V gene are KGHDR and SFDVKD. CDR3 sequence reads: CATSPPIHLRGYTF. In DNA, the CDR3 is TGTGCCACCAGTCCCCCAATTCATCTGAGAGGCTACACCTTC.

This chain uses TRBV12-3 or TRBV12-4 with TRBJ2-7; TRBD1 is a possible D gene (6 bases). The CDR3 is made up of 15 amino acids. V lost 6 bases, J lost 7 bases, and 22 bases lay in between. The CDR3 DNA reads TGTGCCAGCAGCGCTCCGGACCGAACAGGGATTGAGCAGTACTTC. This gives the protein CASSAPDRTGIEQYF.

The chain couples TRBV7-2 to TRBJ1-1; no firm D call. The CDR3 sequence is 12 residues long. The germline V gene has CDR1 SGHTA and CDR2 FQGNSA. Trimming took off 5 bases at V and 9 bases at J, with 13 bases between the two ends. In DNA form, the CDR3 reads TGTGCCAGCAGCCTCGACGGACTTAAAGCTTTCTTT. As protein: CASSLDGLKAFF.

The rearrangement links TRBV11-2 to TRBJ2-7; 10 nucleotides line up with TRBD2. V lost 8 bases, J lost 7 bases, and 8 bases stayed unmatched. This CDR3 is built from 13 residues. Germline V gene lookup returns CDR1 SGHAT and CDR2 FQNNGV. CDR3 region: CASGSGLALEQYV. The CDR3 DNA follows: TGTGCCAGCGGTTCGGGACTAGCGTTAGAGCAGTACGTC.

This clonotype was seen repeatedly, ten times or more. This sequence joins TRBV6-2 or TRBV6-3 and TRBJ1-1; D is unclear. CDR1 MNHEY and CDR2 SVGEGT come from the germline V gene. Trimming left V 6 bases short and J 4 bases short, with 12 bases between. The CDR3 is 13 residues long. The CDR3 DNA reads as TGTGCCAGCAGACCTGGGGTAGGCACTGAAGCTTTCTTT. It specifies CASRPGVGTEAFF.

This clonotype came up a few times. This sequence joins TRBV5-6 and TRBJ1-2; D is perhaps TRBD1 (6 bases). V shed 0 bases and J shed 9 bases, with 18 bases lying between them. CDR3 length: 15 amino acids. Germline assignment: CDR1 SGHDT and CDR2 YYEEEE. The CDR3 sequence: CASSLVGRGTRRYTF. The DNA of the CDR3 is TGTGCCAGCAGCTTGGTCGGGCGGGGGACACGGCGCTACACCTTC. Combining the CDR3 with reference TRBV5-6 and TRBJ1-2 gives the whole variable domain DAGVTQSPTHLIKTRGQQVTLRCSPKSGHDTVSWYQQALGQGPQFIFQYYEEEERQRGNFPDRFSGHQFPNYSSELNVNALLLGDSALYLCASSLVGRGTRRYTFGSGTRLTVV.